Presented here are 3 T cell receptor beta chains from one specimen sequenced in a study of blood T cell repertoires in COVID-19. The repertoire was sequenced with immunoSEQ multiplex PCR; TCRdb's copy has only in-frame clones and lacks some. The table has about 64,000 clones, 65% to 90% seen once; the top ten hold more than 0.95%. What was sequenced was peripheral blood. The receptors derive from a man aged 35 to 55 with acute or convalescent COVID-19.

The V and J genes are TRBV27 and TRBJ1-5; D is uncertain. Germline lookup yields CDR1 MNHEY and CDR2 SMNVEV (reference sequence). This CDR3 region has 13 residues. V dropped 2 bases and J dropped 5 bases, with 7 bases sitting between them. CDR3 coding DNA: TGTGCCAGCAGTTTAGGAGTGGATCAGCCCCAGCATTTT. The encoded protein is CASSLGVDQPQHF.

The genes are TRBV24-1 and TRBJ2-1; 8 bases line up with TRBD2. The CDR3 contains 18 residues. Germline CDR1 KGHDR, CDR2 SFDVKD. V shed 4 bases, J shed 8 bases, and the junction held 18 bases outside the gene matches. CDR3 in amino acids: CATSDPTPAGGAYYEQFF. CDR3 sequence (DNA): TGTGCCACCAGTGACCCCACCCCCGCGGGGGGCGCTTACTATGAGCAGTTCTTC.

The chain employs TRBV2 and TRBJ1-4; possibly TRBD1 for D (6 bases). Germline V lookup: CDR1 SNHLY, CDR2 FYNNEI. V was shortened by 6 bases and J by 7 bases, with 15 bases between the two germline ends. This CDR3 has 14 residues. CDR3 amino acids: CASRGQGRGEKLFF. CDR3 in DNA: TGTGCCAGCAGGGGGCAGGGGAGAGGTGAAAAACTGTTTTTT.